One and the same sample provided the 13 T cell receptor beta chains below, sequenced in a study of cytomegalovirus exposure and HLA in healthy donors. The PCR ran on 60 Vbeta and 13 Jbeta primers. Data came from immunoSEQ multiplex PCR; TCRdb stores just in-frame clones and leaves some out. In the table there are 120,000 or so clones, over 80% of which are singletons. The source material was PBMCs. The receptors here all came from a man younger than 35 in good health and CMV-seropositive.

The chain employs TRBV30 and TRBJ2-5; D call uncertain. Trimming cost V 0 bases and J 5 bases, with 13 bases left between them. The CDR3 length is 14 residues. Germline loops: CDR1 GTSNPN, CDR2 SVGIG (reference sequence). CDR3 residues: CAWSVGTERETQYF. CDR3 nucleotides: TGTGCCTGGAGTGTAGGAACCGAGCGTGAGACCCAGTACTTC.

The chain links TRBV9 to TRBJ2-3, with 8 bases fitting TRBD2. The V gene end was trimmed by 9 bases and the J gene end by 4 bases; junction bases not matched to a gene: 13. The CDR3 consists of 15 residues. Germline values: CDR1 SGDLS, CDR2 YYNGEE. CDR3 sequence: CATSSGGASSDTQYF. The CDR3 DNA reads TGTGCCACCTCGTCCGGGGGGGCCAGCTCAGATACGCAGTATTTT.

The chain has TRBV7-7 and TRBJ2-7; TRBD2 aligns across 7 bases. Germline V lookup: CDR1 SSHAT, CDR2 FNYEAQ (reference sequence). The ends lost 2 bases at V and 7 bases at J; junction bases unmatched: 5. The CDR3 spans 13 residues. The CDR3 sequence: CASSLNGGGEQYF. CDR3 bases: TGTGCCAGCAGCTTAAATGGGGGAGGGGAGCAGTACTTC.

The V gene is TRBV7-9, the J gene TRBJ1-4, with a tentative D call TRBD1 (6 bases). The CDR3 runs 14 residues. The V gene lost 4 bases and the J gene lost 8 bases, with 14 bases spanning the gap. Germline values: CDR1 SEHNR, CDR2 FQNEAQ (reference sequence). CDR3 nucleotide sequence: TGTGCCAGCAGCTGGGGAGGGGGAGAAGAAAAACTGTTTTTT. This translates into CASSWGGGEEKLFF.

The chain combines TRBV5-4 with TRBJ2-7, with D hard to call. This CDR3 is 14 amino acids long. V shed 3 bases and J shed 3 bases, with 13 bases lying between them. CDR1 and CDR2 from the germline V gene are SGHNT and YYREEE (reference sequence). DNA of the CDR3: TGTGCCAGCAGCTCCGAATTAAACAGCTACGAGCAGTACTTC. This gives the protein CASSSELNSYEQYF.

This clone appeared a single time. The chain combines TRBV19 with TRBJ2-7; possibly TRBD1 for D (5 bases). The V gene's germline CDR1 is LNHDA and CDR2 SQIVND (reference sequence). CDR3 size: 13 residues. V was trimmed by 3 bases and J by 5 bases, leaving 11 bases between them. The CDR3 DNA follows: TGTGCCAGTAGTATGGCCCTCAGGGACGAGCAGTACTTC. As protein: CASSMALRDEQYF.

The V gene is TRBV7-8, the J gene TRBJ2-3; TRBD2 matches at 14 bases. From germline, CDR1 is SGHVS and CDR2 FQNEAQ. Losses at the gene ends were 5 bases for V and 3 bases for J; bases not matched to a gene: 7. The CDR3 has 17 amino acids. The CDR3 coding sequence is TGTGCCAGCAGCCCCTGGACTAGCGGGGGGAATACAGATACGCAGTATTTT. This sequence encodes CASSPWTSGGNTDTQYF.

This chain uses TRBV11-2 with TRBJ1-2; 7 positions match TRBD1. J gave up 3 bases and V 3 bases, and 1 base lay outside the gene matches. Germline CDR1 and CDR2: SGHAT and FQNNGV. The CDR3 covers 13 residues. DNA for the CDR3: TGTGCCAGCAGCTTGGGGACAGACTATGGCTACACCTTC. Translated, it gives CASSLGTDYGYTF.

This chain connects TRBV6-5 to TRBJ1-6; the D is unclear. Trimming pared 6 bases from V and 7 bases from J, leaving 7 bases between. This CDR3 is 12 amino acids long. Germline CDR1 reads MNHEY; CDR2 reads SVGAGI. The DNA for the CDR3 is TGTGCCAGCAGAAGCCTGAATTCACCCCTCCACTTT. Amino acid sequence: CASRSLNSPLHF.

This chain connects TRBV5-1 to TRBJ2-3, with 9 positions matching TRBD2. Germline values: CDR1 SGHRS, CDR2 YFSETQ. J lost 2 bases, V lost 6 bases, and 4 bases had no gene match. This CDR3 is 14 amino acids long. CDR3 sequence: CASTRGGHTDTQYF. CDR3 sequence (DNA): TGCGCCAGCACGCGGGGGGGTCACACAGATACGCAGTATTTT.

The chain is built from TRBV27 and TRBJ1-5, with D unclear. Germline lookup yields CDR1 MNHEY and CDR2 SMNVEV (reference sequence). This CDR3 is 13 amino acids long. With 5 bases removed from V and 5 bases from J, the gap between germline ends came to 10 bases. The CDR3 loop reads CASSLAGDQPQHF. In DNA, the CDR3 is TGTGCCAGCAGTCTCGCGGGAGATCAGCCCCAGCATTTT.

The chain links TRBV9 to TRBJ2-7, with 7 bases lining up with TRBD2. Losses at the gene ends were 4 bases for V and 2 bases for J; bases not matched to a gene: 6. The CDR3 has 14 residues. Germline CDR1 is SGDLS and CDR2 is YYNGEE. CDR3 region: CASSQGLRTYEQYF. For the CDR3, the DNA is TGTGCCAGCAGCCAGGGACTACGAACCTACGAGCAGTACTTC.

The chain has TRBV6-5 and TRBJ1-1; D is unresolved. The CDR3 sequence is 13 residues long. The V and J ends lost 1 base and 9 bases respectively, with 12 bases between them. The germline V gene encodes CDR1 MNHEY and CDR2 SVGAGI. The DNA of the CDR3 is TGTGCCAGCAGTTACTTTCCCGAGGAGAAAGCTTTCTTT. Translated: CASSYFPEEKAFF.